This T cell receptor beta chain was identified during a study of blood T cell repertoires in COVID-19. Study-wide background: Sites in the United States, Italy and Spain provided acute and convalescent COVID-19 samples.

In the source study's methods: Reference gene primer amplification yielded estimated nucleated cell counts. Method: immunoSEQ multiplex PCR; TCRdb's copy keeps in-frame clones and lacks some. V and J calls and clone size are those listed in that table; D and trimming were worked out from the DNA. The table lists some 250,000 clones, about 85% of them singletons. This CDR3 region has 15 residues. V was clipped by 5 bases and J by 0 bases; unmatched bases: 5. Germline loops: CDR1 SGHAT, CDR2 FQNNGV. The V and J genes are TRBV11-2 and TRBJ1-2, with 8 bases aligning to TRBD1. Sequencing was carried out using peripheral blood. The TCR sequence derives from a man in his fifties or sixties who had recovered from COVID-19. The CDR3 reads CASSGTGLSNYGYTF. The CDR3 coding sequence is TGTGCCAGCAGCGGGACAGGTTTATCTAACTATGGCTACACCTTC.